The clone carrying this TCR beta chain appeared many times. The antigen is undetermined. One entry per CDR3 protein results from TCRdb running MiXCR on the 5' RACE reads. The repertoire holds some 300,000 distinct CDR3 sequences, around 8.6% seen once, with about 3.7% in the top ten. The data were taken from a study of T cells after yellow fever vaccination. About the research overall: Fractions of low cell number were prepared using SMART-Seq v4 Ultra Low Input. Findings and caveats of the study: Only a small proportion of the clonotypes turned up in both the CD4 and the CD8 compartments, likely arising from convergent recombination. Weaker in magnitude, the secondary response showed a faster peak on day 5 versus 15. The booster saw the reappearance of most primary-vaccination clones (around 96% CD4, 88% CD8).

The source of this sequence is a man younger than 35 who received the YFV17D yellow fever vaccine. The sequences come from CD4+ T cells sorted from PBMCs, collected 5 days after the yellow fever booster vaccination.

CDR3 loop: CASSQVRTSYEQYF. CDR3 in DNA: TGCGCCAGCAGCCAAGTCCGGACGTCCTACGAGCAGTACTTC. The V gene is TRBV4-3, the J gene TRBJ2-7; D is uncertain. V shed 1 base and J shed 1 base, with 8 bases lying between them. Germline CDR1 and CDR2: LGHNA and YSLEER. The CDR3 is made up of 14 amino acids.